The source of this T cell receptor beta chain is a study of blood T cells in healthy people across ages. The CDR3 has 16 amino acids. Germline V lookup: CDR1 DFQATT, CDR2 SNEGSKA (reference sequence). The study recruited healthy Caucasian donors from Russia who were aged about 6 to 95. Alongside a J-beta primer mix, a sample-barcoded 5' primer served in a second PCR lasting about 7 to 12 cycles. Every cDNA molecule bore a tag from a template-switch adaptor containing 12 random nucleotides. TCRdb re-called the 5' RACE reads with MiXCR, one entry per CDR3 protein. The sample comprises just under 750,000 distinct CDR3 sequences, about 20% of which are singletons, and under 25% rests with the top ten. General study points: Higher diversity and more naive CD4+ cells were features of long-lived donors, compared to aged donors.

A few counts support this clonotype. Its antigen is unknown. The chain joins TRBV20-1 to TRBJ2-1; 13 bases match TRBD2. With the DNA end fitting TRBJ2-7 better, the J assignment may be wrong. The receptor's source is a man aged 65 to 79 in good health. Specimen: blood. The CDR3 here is CSARGTSGRQRNEQYF. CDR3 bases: TGCAGTGCTAGAGGGACTAGCGGGAGACAAAGGAACGAGCAGTACTTC.